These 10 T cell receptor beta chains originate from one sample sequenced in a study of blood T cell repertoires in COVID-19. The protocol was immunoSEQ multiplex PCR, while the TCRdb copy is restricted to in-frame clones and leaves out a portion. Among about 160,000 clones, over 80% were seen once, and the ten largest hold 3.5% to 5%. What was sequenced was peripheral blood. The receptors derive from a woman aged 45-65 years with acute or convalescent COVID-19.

The DNA for the CDR3 is TGTGCCAGCAGCCAGGGACAGGGGATTACCGATGAGCAGTTCTTC. It encodes CASSQGQGITDEQFF. The V gene is TRBV7-3, the J gene TRBJ2-1, with 10 bases lining up with TRBD1. The CDR3 has 15 amino acids. V lost 5 bases to trimming and J lost 8 bases; unmatched junction nucleotides: 9. Germline values: CDR1 SGHTA, CDR2 FQGTGA.

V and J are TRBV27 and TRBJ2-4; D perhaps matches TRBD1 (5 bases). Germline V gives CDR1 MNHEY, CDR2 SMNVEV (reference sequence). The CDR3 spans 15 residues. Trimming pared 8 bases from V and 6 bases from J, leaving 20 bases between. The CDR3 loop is CASSKMEGAANIQYF. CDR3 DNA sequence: TGTGCCAGCTCCAAGATGGAAGGGGCGGCAAACATTCAGTACTTC.

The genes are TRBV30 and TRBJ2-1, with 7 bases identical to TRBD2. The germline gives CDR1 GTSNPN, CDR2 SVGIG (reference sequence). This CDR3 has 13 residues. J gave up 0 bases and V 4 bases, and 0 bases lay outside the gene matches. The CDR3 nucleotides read TGTGCCTGGAAGCGGGGCTCCTACAATGAGCAGTTCTTC. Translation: CAWKRGSYNEQFF.

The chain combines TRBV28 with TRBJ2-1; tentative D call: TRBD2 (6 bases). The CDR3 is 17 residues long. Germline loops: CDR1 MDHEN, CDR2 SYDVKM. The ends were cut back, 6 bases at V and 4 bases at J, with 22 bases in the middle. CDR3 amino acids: CASSSTHVAGLYNEQFF. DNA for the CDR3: TGTGCCAGCAGCTCTACCCACGTGGCGGGATTGTACAATGAGCAGTTCTTC.

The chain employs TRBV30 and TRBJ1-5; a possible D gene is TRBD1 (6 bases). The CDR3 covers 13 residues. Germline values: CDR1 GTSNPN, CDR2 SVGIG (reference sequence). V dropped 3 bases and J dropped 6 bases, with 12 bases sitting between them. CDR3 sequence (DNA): TGTGCCTGGAGGGGCGGGGGCGGTCAGCCCCAGCATTTT. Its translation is CAWRGGGGQPQHF.

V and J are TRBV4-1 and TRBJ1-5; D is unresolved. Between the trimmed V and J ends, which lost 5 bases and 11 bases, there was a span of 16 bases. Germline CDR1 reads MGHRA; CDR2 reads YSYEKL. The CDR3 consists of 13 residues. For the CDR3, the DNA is TGCGCCAGCAGCTCCGAGCCCGAATCGGCCCAGCATTTT. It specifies CASSSEPESAQHF.

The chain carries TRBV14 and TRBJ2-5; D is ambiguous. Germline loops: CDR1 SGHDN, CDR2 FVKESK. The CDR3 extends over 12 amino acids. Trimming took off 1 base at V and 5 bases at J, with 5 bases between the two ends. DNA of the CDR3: TGTGCCAGCAGCCAAGTCGCGGAGACCCAGTACTTC. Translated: CASSQVAETQYF.

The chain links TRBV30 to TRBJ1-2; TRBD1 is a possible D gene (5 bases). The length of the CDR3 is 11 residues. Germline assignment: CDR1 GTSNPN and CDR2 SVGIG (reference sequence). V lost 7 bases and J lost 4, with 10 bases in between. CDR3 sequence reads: CALTEVYGYTF. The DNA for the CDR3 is TGTGCCTTGACAGAGGTCTATGGCTACACCTTC.

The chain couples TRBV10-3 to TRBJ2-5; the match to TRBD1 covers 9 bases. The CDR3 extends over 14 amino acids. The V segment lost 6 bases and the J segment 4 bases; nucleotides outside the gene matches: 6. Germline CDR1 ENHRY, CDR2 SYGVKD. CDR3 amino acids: CAIRPGQGGETQYF. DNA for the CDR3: TGTGCCATCAGGCCGGGACAGGGCGGAGAGACCCAGTACTTC.

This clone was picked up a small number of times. This CDR3 reads CASSTPGTGAQPQHF. CDR3 bases: TGTGCCAGTAGTACTCCCGGGACAGGGGCTCAGCCCCAGCATTTT. The rearrangement uses TRBV19 and TRBJ1-5; 10 nucleotides line up with TRBD1. V was clipped by 4 bases and J by 6 bases; unmatched bases: 6. The CDR3 runs 15 residues. Germline V gives CDR1 LNHDA, CDR2 SQIVND (reference sequence). Supplemented by reference TRBV19 and TRBJ1-5, the full variable domain reads DGGITQSPKYLFRKEGQNVTLSCEQNLNHDAMYWYRQDPGQGLRLIYYSQIVNDFQKGDIAEGYSVSREKKESFPLTVTSAQKNPTAFYLCASSTPGTGAQPQHFGDGTRLSIL.